This T cell receptor (beta chain) was retrieved from a study of blood T cell repertoires in COVID-19. Whole-study context: PBMCs, B-cell-depleted T cells, or T cells were the source of the cDNA or gDNA that made up the material.

Germline CDR1 reads SGHTA; CDR2 reads FQGNSA. The CDR3 runs to 18 residues. Unmatched junction bases numbered 11, after V lost 5 bases and J lost 2 bases. In the authors' methods: Estimated nucleated cell counts came from reference gene primer amplification. Libraries were prepared by immunoSEQ multiplex PCR; TCRdb keeps only in-frame clonotypes and omits some of them. V and J calls and clone size are those listed in that table; D and trimming were worked out from the DNA. The sample records about 210,000 clones, 75% to 85% being singletons. The gene calls are TRBV7-2 and TRBJ2-7; 14 nucleotides line up with TRBD2. The sequence was obtained from a man aged 50-60 years with active or convalescent COVID-19. Sample: peripheral blood. The CDR3, as DNA: TGTGCCAGCAGCCCTCCGGGACTAGCGGGAGAAGGGCCCTACGAGCAGTACTTC. This gives the protein CASSPPGLAGEGPYEQYF.